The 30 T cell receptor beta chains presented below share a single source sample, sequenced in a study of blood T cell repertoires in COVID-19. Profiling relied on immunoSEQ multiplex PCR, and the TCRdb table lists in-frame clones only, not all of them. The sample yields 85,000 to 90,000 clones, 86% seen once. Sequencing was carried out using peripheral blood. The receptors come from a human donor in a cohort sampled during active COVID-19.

CDR3 nucleotides: TGTGCCACCAGCAGAGATCCAGGACTAGCGGGAGCGGGTGAGCAGTTCTTC. It encodes CATSRDPGLAGAGEQFF. The chain employs TRBV15 and TRBJ2-1; TRBD2 matches at 13 bases. The length of the CDR3 is 17 residues. V lost 0 bases to trimming and J lost 9 bases; unmatched junction nucleotides: 8. Per germline, CDR1 LNHNV and CDR2 YYDKDF (reference sequence).

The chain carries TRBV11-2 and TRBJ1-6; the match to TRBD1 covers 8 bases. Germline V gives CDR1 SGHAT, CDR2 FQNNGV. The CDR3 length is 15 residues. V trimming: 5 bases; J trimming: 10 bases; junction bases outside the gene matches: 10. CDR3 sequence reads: CASSLRAGGFSPLHF. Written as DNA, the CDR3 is TGTGCCAGCAGCCTAAGGGCAGGGGGCTTCTCACCCCTCCACTTT.

The CDR3 nucleotides are TGCGCCAGCAGTGAGTCTGGGAGAGGCGAGCAGTACTTC. Its protein is CASSESGRGEQYF. The chain uses TRBV10-1 and TRBJ2-7; maybe TRBD2 (5 bases). The germline V and J ends were trimmed by 0 bases and 6 bases, with 9 bases remaining between them. The CDR3 has 13 amino acids. In germline, CDR1 is WNHNN, CDR2 SYGVQD (reference sequence).

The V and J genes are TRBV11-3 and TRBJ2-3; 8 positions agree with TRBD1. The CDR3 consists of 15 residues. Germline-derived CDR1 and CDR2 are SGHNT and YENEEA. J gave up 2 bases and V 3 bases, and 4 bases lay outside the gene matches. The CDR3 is CASSFRTGYTDTQYF. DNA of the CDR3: TGTGCCAGCAGCTTCCGGACAGGGTACACAGATACGCAGTATTTT.

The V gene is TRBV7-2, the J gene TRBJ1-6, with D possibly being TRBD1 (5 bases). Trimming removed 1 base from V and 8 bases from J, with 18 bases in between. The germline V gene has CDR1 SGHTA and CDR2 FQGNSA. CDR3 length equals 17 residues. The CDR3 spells CASSLEPMAGRHSPLHF. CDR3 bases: TGTGCCAGCAGCTTAGAGCCTATGGCAGGGAGGCATTCACCCCTCCACTTT.

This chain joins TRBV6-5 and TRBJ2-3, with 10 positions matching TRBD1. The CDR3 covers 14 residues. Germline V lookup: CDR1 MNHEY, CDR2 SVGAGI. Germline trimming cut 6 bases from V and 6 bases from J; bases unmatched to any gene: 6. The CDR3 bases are TGTGCCAGCAGAGAGGACAGGGGGTGGGATACGCAGTATTTT. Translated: CASREDRGWDTQYF.

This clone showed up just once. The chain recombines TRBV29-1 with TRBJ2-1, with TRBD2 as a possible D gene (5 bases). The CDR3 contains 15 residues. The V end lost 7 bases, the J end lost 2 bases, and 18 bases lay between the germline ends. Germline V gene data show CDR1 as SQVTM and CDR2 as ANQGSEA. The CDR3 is CSESLVIVAYNEQFF. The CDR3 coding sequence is TGCAGCGAATCACTAGTAATCGTAGCCTACAATGAGCAGTTCTTC.

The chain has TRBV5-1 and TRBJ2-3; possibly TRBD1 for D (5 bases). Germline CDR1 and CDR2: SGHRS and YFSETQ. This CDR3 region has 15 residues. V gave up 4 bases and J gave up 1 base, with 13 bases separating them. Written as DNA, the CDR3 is TGCGCCAGCAGCATTTTAGAGACAGGCACAGATACGCAGTATTTT. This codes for CASSILETGTDTQYF.

CDR3: CACQGPSGSGANVLTF. CDR3 DNA: TGTGCCTGCCAGGGTCCCTCGGGTTCTGGGGCCAACGTCCTGACTTTC. This rearrangement joins TRBV28 to TRBJ2-6, with a weak D call TRBD1 (5 bases). The germline V and J ends were trimmed by 11 bases and 1 base, with 18 bases remaining between them. Germline CDR1 and CDR2: MDHEN and SYDVKM. The CDR3 runs 16 residues.

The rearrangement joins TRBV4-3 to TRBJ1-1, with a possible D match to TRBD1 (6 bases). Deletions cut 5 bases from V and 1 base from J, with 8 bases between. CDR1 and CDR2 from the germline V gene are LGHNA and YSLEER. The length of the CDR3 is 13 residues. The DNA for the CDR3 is TGCGCCAGCAGCTGGACAGAGAACACTGAAGCTTTCTTT. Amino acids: CASSWTENTEAFF.

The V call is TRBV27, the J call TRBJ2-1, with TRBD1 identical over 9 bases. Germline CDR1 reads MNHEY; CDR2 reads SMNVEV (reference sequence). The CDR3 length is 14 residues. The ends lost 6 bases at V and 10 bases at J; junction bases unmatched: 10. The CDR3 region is CASSLGQGGTEQFF. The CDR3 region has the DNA TGTGCCAGCAGCCTGGGACAGGGTGGTACGGAGCAGTTCTTC.

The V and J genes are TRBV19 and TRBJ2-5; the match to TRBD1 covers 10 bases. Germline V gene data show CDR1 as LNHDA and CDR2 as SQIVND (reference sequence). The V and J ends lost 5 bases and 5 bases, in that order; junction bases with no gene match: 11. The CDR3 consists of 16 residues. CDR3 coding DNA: TGTGCCAGTAGTCCGGGACAGGGGATACAGGGGGAGACCCAGTACTTC. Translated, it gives CASSPGQGIQGETQYF.

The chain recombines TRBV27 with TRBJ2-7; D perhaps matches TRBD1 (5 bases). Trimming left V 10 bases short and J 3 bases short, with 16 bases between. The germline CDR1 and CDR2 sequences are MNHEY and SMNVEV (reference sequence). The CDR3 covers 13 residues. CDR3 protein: CATSPKGIYEQYF. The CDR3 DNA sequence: TGTGCCACCTCCCCGAAGGGGATCTACGAGCAGTACTTC.

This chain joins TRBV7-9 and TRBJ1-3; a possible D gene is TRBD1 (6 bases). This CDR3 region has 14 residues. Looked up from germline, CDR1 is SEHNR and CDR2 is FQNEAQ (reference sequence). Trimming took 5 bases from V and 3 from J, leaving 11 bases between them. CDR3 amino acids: CASSVGRGGNTIYF. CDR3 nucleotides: TGTGCCAGCAGCGTGGGCAGGGGTGGAAACACCATATATTTT.

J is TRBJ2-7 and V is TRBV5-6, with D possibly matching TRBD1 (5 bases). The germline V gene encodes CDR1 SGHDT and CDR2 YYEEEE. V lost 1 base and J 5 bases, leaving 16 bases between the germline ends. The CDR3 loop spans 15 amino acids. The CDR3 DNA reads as TGTGCCAGCAGCTTGAAGGACACCTGGGCCGACGAGCAGTACTTC. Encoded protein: CASSLKDTWADEQYF.

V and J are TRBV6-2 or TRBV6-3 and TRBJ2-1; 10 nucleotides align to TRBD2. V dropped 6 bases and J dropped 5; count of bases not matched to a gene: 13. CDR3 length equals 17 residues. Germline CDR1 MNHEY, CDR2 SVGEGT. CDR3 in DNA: TGTGCCAGCAGCCCCCCTACGACTAGCGGGTTCCACAATGAGCAGTTCTTC. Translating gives CASSPPTTSGFHNEQFF.

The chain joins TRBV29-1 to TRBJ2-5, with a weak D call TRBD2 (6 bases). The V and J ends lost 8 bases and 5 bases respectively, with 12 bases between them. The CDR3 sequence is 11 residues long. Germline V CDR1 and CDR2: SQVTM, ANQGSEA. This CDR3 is CSTRREETQYF. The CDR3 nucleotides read TGCAGCACCCGACGGGAGGAGACCCAGTACTTC. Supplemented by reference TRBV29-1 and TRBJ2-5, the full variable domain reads SAVISQKPSRDICQRGTSLTIQCQVDSQVTMMFWYRQQPGQSLTLIATANQGSEATYESGFVIDKFPISRPNLTFSTLTVSNMSPEDSSIYLCSTRREETQYFGPGTRLLVL.

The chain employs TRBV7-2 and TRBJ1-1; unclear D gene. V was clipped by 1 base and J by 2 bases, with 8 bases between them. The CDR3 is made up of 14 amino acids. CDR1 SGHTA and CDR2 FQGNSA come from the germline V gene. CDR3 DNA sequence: TGTGCCAGCAGCTTAGGTACAGCTAACACTGAAGCTTTCTTT. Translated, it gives CASSLGTANTEAFF.

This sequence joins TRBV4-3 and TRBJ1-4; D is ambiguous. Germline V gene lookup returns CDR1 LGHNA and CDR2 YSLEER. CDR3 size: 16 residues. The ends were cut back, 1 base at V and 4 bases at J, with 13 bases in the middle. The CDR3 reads CASSQGNTESNEKLFF. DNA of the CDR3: TGCGCCAGCAGCCAAGGTAACACAGAAAGTAATGAAAAACTGTTTTTT.

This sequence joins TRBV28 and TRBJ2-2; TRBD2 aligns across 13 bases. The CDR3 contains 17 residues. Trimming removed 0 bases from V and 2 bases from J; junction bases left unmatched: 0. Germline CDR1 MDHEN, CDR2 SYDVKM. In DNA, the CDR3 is TGTGCCAGCAGTTTATGGGGACTAGCGGGAAACACCGGGGAGCTGTTTTTT. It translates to CASSLWGLAGNTGELFF.

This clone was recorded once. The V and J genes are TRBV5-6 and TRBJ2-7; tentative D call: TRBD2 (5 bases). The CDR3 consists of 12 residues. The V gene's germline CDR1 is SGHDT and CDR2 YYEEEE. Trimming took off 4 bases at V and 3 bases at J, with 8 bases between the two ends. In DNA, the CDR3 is TGTGCCAGCAGCGCGGAGGACTACGAGCAGTACTTC. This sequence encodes CASSAEDYEQYF.

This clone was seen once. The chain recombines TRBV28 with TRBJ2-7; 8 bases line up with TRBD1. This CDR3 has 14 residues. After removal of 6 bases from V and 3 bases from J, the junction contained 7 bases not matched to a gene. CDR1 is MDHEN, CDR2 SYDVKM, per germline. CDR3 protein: CASSNRTGHYEQYF. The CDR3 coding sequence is TGTGCCAGCAGCAACAGGACAGGGCACTACGAGCAGTACTTC.

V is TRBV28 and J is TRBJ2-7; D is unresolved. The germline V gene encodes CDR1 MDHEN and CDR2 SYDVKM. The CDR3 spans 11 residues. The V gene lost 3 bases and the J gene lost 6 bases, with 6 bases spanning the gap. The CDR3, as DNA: TGTGCCAGCAGTTTTAGAAGCGAGCAGTACTTC. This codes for CASSFRSEQYF.

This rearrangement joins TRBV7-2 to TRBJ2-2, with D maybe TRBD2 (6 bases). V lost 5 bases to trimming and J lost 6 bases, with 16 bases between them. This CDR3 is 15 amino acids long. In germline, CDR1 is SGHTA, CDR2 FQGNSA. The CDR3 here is CASSPLRREAGELFF. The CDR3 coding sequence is TGTGCCAGCAGCCCCCTGCGGAGGGAGGCCGGGGAGCTGTTTTTT.

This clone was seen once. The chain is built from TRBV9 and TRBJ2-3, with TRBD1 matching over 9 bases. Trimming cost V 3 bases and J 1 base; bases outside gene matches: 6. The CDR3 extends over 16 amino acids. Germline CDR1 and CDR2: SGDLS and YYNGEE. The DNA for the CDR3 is TGTGCCAGCAGCGGCCTGGGACAGGGTGGCACAGATACGCAGTATTTT. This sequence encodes CASSGLGQGGTDTQYF.

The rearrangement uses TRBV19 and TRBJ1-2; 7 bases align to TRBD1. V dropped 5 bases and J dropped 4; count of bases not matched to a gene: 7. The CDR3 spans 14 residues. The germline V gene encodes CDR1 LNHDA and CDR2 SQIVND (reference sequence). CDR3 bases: TGTGCCAGTAGTTTAGGCGACAGGGCCTATGGCTACACCTTC. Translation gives CASSLGDRAYGYTF.

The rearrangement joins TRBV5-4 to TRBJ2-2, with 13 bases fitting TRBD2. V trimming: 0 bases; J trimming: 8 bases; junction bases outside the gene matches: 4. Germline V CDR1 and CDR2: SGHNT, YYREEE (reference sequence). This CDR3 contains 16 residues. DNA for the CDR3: TGTGCCAGCAGCTTGGGACTAGCGGGAGGAGCTGGGGAGCTGTTTTTT. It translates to CASSLGLAGGAGELFF.

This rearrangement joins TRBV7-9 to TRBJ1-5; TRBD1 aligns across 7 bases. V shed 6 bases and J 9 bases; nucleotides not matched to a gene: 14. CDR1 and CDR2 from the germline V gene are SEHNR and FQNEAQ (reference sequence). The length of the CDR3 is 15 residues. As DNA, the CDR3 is TGTGCCAGCAGGTACAGACAGGCGGACAGGTCGCCCCAGCATTTT. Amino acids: CASRYRQADRSPQHF.

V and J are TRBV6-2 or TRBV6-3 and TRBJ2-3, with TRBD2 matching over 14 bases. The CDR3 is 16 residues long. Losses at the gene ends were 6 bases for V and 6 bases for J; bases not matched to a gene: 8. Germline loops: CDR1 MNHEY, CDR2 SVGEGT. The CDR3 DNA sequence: TGTGCCAGCAGCCCGACTAGCGGGGGGGCCAGGGATACGCAGTATTTT. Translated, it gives CASSPTSGGARDTQYF.

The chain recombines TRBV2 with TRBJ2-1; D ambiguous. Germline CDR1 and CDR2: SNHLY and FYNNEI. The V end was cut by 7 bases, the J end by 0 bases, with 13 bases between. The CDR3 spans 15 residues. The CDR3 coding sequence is TGTGCCAGCATGCCCCTGAAGAGCTCCTACAATGAGCAGTTCTTC. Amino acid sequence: CASMPLKSSYNEQFF.